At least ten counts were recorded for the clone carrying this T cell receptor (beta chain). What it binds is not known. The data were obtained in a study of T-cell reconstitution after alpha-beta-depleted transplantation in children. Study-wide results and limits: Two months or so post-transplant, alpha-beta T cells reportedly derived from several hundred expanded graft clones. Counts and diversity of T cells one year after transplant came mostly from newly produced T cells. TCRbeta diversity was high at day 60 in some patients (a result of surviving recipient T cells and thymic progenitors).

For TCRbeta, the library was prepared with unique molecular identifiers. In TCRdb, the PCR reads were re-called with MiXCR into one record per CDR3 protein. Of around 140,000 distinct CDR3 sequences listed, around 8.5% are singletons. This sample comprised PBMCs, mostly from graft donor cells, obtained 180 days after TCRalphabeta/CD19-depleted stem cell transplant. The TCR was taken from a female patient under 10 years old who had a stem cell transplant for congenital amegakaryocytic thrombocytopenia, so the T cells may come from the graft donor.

The CDR3 sequence: CASSLPSGGPEEQYF. CDR3 bases: TGCGCCAGCAGCTTGCCTTCGGGAGGGCCGGAAGAGCAGTACTTC. The J gene is TRBJ2-7, the V gene TRBV5-1, with TRBD2 identical over 8 bases. CDR3 length equals 15 residues. V was pared by 1 base and J by 7 bases, with 10 bases of the junction left unmatched. Germline-derived CDR1 and CDR2 are SGHRS and YFSETQ.